This T cell receptor (beta chain) originates from a study of blood T cells in healthy people across ages. Points from the study as a whole: Higher diversity, along with more naive CD4+ cells, distinguished long-lived donors from aged donors.

Peripheral blood samples of around 9.3 milliliters were drawn from each donor. With a J-beta primer mix and a sample-barcoded 5' primer, a second PCR ran about 6 to 11 cycles. All cDNA molecules were each tagged by a template-switch adaptor with 12 random nucleotides. TCRdb used MiXCR to reprocess the 5' RACE reads, holding one entry per CDR3 protein. Among about 1,400,000 distinct CDR3 sequences listed, approximately 63% were seen once. This clonotype was observed a single time. The antigen remains undetermined. Sequencing was done on a sample of blood. This receptor was identified in a man between 18 and 35 years old in good health.

The CDR3 DNA follows: TGTGCCAGCACCTTGGGAGGGCCCGAGACCCAGTACTTC. This encodes CASTLGGPETQYF. V is TRBV11-2 and J is TRBJ2-5, with 7 bases matching TRBD2. Germline lookup yields CDR1 SGHAT and CDR2 FQNNGV. V lost 7 bases, J lost 5 bases, and 7 bases stayed unmatched. The CDR3 contains 13 residues.